Listed below are T cell receptor beta chains from one sample, sequenced in a study of cytomegalovirus exposure and HLA in healthy donors. The method was immunoSEQ multiplex PCR; TCRdb's version includes in-frame clones alone and lacks a portion of them. The table has approximately 170,000 clones, roughly 80% seen once. The source material was PBMCs. All receptors derive from a middle-aged man in good health and CMV-seropositive. Both conserved end residues are part of each CDR3. A D gene is named only where the DNA matches it firmly. A clone size is listed for some rows: how often the clone was seen (once, few, many), or a class if it is expanded.

clone_size: -; v_call: TRBV2; j_call: TRBJ1-6; d_call: -; cdr3_nt: TGTGCCAGCAGTGAAGTATACAGGTCTGGATCACCCCTCCACTTT; cdr3_aa: CASSEVYRSGSPLHF
clone_size: once; v_call: TRBV6-5; j_call: TRBJ1-1; d_call: TRBD1; cdr3_nt: TGTGCCAGCAGTTCCACCAGACAGGGGGTCACTGAAGCTTTCTTT; cdr3_aa: CASSSTRQGVTEAFF
clone_size: few; v_call: TRBV7-2; j_call: TRBJ2-3; d_call: -; cdr3_nt: TGTGCCAGCAGCTCCAAAGCGGCTAGCACAGATACGCAGTATTTT; cdr3_aa: CASSSKAASTDTQYF
clone_size: -; v_call: TRBV18; j_call: TRBJ1-1; d_call: TRBD1; cdr3_nt: TGTGCCAGCTCAGGGACAGGGGTTACTGAAGCTTTCTTT; cdr3_aa: CASSGTGVTEAFF
clone_size: -; v_call: TRBV10-3; j_call: TRBJ2-7; d_call: -; cdr3_nt: TGTGCCATCAGTGAGGGGTCGCGGGGCTACGAGCAGTACTTC; cdr3_aa: CAISEGSRGYEQYF
clone_size: once; v_call: TRBV13; j_call: TRBJ2-2; d_call: -; cdr3_nt: TGTGCCAGCAGCATTCGCGGAGTCCTTAACACCGGGGAGCTGTTTTTT; cdr3_aa: CASSIRGVLNTGELFF
clone_size: -; v_call: TRBV28; j_call: TRBJ2-3; d_call: -; cdr3_nt: TGTGCCAGCAGTTTTGTATGGCTAGCGCCCCAAAGGGCAGATACGCAGTATTTT; cdr3_aa: CASSFVWLAPQRADTQYF
clone_size: once; v_call: TRBV7-2; j_call: TRBJ2-7; d_call: TRBD1; cdr3_nt: TGTGCCAGCAGCCCACAGGGGGGTTACGAGCAGTACTTC; cdr3_aa: CASSPQGGYEQYF
clone_size: -; v_call: TRBV7-9; j_call: TRBJ2-2; d_call: -; cdr3_nt: TGTGCCAGCAGCCCCCTGCAGTTAGGCGGAACGAACACCGGGGAGCTGTTTTTT; cdr3_aa: CASSPLQLGGTNTGELFF
clone_size: -; v_call: TRBV28; j_call: TRBJ2-5; d_call: TRBD1; cdr3_nt: TGTGCCAGCAGTTTCCCCGGGACAGCGGAGACCCAGTACTTC; cdr3_aa: CASSFPGTAETQYF
clone_size: -; v_call: TRBV2; j_call: TRBJ2-1; d_call: TRBD2; cdr3_nt: TGTGCCAGCAGTCGAGAGGATAGCGGGAGATACTTCTTC; cdr3_aa: CASSREDSGRYFF
clone_size: -; v_call: TRBV5-1; j_call: TRBJ2-1; d_call: TRBD2; cdr3_nt: TGCGCCAGCAGCCCTGGACTAGCGGGAGGGAGGGGCGAGCAGTTCTTC; cdr3_aa: CASSPGLAGGRGEQFF
clone_size: once; v_call: TRBV30; j_call: TRBJ2-3; d_call: -; cdr3_nt: TGTGCCTGGAGTGTACCTACGTCTAGCACAGATACGCAGTATTTT; cdr3_aa: CAWSVPTSSTDTQYF
clone_size: -; v_call: TRBV15; j_call: TRBJ2-2; d_call: -; cdr3_nt: TGTGCCACCAGCAGAGAGCCGGGAAGTTTCACCGGGGAGCTGTTTTTT; cdr3_aa: CATSREPGSFTGELFF
clone_size: -; v_call: TRBV2; j_call: TRBJ2-1; d_call: -; cdr3_nt: TGTGCCAGTCTAATCTCCTACAATGAGCAGTTCTTC; cdr3_aa: CASLISYNEQFF
clone_size: -; v_call: TRBV7-9; j_call: TRBJ1-2; d_call: -; cdr3_nt: TGTGCCAGCAGCGTTACACAGGGTCGTGGCTACACCTTC; cdr3_aa: CASSVTQGRGYTF
clone_size: -; v_call: TRBV28; j_call: TRBJ1-1; d_call: -; cdr3_nt: TGTGCCAGCAGTTTACAGAACACTGAAGCTTTCTTT; cdr3_aa: CASSLQNTEAFF
clone_size: -; v_call: TRBV14; j_call: TRBJ2-3; d_call: TRBD2; cdr3_nt: TGTGCCAGCAGCCAAGACGCCGGGAGGTTCCCCCCGCAGTATTTT; cdr3_aa: CASSQDAGRFPPQYF
clone_size: -; v_call: TRBV30; j_call: TRBJ2-7; d_call: TRBD2; cdr3_nt: TGTGCCCGTAGTACTAGCGGGAGCTCCTACGAGCAGTACTTC; cdr3_aa: CARSTSGSSYEQYF
clone_size: -; v_call: TRBV7-9; j_call: TRBJ2-1; d_call: TRBD2; cdr3_nt: TGTGCCAGCAGCCTCGGGACTAGCGATGAGCAGTTCTTC; cdr3_aa: CASSLGTSDEQFF
clone_size: -; v_call: TRBV5-4; j_call: TRBJ2-3; d_call: TRBD1; cdr3_nt: TGTGCCAGCAGCTCTTTGGGACAGGGAACAGATACGCAGTATTTT; cdr3_aa: CASSSLGQGTDTQYF
clone_size: -; v_call: TRBV2; j_call: TRBJ2-4; d_call: TRBD1; cdr3_nt: TGTGCCAGCACCCGACAGGGGTCTCTAGCCAAAAACATTCAGTACTTC; cdr3_aa: CASTRQGSLAKNIQYF
clone_size: few; v_call: TRBV6-1; j_call: TRBJ2-7; d_call: -; cdr3_nt: TGTGCCAGCAGCCGGGACTCCTACGAGCAGTACTTC; cdr3_aa: CASSRDSYEQYF
clone_size: -; v_call: TRBV5-4; j_call: TRBJ1-1; d_call: TRBD1; cdr3_nt: TGTGCCAGCAGCTATAGACAGGGCGTCGTATGGACTGAAGCTTTCTTT; cdr3_aa: CASSYRQGVVWTEAFF
clone_size: few; v_call: TRBV28; j_call: TRBJ2-7; d_call: TRBD1; cdr3_nt: TGTGCCAGCAGTTCGAAGGGGGCGCCGGGGTACGAGCAGTACTTC; cdr3_aa: CASSSKGAPGYEQYF
clone_size: few; v_call: TRBV5-4; j_call: TRBJ2-2; d_call: -; cdr3_nt: TGTGCCAGCAGGACGTTCGGGAGACACACCGGGGAGCTGTTTTTT; cdr3_aa: CASRTFGRHTGELFF
clone_size: -; v_call: TRBV5-6; j_call: TRBJ2-1; d_call: TRBD2; cdr3_nt: TGTGCCAGCAGCCTCTGGGGACTAGCGGGAGGGCTGAATGAGCAGTTCTTC; cdr3_aa: CASSLWGLAGGLNEQFF
clone_size: few; v_call: TRBV18; j_call: TRBJ2-1; d_call: TRBD2; cdr3_nt: TGTGCCAGCTCGACCACGTGGCCTAGCGGGAGTACGTTAGATGAGCAGTTCTTC; cdr3_aa: CASSTTWPSGSTLDEQFF